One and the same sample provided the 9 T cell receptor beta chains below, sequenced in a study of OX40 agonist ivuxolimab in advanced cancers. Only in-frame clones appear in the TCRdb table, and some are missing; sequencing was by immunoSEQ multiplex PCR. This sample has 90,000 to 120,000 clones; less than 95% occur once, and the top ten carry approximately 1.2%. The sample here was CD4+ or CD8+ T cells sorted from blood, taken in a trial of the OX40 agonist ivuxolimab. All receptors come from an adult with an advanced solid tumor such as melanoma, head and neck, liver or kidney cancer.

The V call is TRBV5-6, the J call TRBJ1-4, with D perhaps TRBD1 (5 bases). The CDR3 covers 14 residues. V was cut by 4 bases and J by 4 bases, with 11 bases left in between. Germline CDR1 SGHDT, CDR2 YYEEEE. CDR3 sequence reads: CASSRGWGNEKLFF. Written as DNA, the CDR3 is TGTGCCAGCAGCCGGGGCTGGGGTAATGAAAAACTGTTTTTT.

The CDR3 region is CASSQTGRSTEAFF. CDR3 DNA: TGTGCCAGCAGCCAGACAGGGAGGAGCACTGAAGCTTTCTTT. This sequence joins TRBV6-1 and TRBJ1-1; 7 bases line up with TRBD1. J gave up 4 bases and V 6 bases, and 8 bases lay outside the gene matches. The CDR3 has 14 amino acids. Germline loops: CDR1 MNHNS, CDR2 SASEGT.

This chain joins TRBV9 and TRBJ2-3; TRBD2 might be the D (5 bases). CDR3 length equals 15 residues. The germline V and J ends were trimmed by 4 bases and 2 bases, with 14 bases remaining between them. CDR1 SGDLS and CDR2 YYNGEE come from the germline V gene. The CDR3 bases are TGTGCCAGCAGCCCCGGAGGAGCGCCCACAGATACGCAGTATTTT. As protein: CASSPGGAPTDTQYF.

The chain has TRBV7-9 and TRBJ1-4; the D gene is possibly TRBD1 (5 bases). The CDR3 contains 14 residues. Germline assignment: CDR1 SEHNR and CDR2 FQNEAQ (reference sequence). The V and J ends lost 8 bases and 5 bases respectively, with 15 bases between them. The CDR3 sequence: CASCEEGWNEKLFF. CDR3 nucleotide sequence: TGTGCCAGCTGCGAGGAGGGGTGGAATGAAAAACTGTTTTTT.

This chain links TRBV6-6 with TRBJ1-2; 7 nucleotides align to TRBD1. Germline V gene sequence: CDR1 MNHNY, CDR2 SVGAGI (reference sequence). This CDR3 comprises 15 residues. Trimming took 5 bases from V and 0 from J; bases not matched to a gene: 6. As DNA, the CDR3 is TGTGCCAGCAGTCGACAGGGCACAGCTAACTATGGCTACACCTTC. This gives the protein CASSRQGTANYGYTF.

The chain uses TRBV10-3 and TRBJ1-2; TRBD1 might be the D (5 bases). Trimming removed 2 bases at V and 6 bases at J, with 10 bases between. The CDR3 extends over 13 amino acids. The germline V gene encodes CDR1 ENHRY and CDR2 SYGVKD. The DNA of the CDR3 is TGTGCCATCAGTGAGGTTACAGGTAATGGCTACACCTTC. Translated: CAISEVTGNGYTF.

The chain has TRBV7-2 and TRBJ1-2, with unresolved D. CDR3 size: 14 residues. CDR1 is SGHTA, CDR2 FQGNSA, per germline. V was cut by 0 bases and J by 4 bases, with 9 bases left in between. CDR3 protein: CASSLAVAVYGYTF. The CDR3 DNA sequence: TGTGCCAGCAGCTTAGCAGTAGCTGTCTATGGCTACACCTTC.

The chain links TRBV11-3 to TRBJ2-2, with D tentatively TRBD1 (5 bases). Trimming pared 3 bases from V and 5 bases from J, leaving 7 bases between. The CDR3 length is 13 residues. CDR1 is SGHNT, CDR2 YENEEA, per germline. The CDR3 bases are TGTGCCAGCAGCTTGGGGCTGACCGGGGAGCTGTTTTTT. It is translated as CASSLGLTGELFF.

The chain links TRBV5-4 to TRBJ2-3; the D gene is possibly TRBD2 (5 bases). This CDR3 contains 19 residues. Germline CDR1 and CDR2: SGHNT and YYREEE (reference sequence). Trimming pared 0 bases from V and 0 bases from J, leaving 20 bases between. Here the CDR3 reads CASSLVLAGGTVSTDTQYF. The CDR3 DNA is TGTGCCAGCAGCTTGGTCCTAGCCGGTGGCACCGTTAGCACAGATACGCAGTATTTT.